This record covers a single T cell receptor (beta chain). The data are from a study of blood T cell repertoires in COVID-19. Repertoires were generated with immunoSEQ multiplex PCR, while TCRdb's copy carries only in-frame clones and drops some. The repertoire holds 140,000 to 150,000 clones, with 75% to 90% as singletons. Germline lookup yields CDR1 SGHRS and CDR2 YFSETQ. The V and J ends lost 1 base and 5 bases, in that order; junction bases with no gene match: 6. This CDR3 comprises 15 residues. This receptor was identified in a man in his forties or fifties who had recovered from COVID-19. The chain is built from TRBV5-1 and TRBJ2-5, with 9 bases matching TRBD2. Input material: PBMCs or T cells enriched from blood (not recorded which). The CDR3, as DNA: TGCGCCAGCAGCTTGACTAGCGGGTATGAGGAGACCCAGTACTTC. Translating gives CASSLTSGYEETQYF. The full variable domain, with the rest looked up from reference TRBV5-1 and TRBJ2-5, is KAGVTQTPRYLIKTRGQQVTLSCSPISGHRSVSWYQQTPGQGLQFLFEYFSETQRNKGNFPGRFSGRQFSNSRSEMNVSTLELGDSALYLCASSLTSGYEETQYFGPGTRLLVL.